The rows below give T cell receptor beta chains drawn from one sample of a study of cytomegalovirus exposure and HLA in healthy donors. Sequenced by immunoSEQ multiplex PCR; TCRdb stores in-frame clones only, minus some. The sample has 65,000 or so clones; approximately 93% are singletons. Sequencing was done on a sample of PBMCs. These receptors were taken from a young man in good health and CMV-seropositive. Both conserved end residues are part of each CDR3. D genes are given only for firm matches. Expanded clones are given a class, and other clones once, few, many or no size at all.

abundance	len	d_gene	v_gene	j_gene	CDR3nt	CDR3aa
once	16	.	TRBV7-3	TRBJ2-1	TGTGCCAGCAGCTTAACGGGGCGGGGAGGCTATAATGAGCAGTTCTTC	CASSLTGRGGYNEQFF
.	13	.	TRBV6-1	TRBJ1-5	TGTGCCAGCAGCCTCCAGGGTGGTCAGCCCCAGCATTTT	CASSLQGGQPQHF
.	14	TRBD2	TRBV10-2	TRBJ2-3	TGCGCCAGCAAGTCAGGACTAGCTTCAGATACGCAGTATTTT	CASKSGLASDTQYF
.	13	.	TRBV27	TRBJ2-1	TGTGCCAGCTGGGACACGCCCTACAATGAGCAGTTCTTC	CASWDTPYNEQFF
.	17	TRBD2	TRBV11-3	TRBJ2-1	TGTGCCAGCAGCTTGGGGACTAGCGGGAGGTCCTACAATGAGCAGTTCTTC	CASSLGTSGRSYNEQFF
.	14	TRBD1	TRBV30	TRBJ2-2	TGTGCCTGGAAGGCAGGGGGCGTTACCGGGGAGCTGTTTTTT	CAWKAGGVTGELFF
.	15	.	TRBV18	TRBJ1-2	TGTGCCAGCTCACCACCGTCCGGGGGTTTGGGTGGCTACACCTTC	CASSPPSGGLGGYTF
.	12	.	TRBV7-2	TRBJ1-1	TGTGCCAGTACAGGGAGTCGGCGTGAAGCTTTCTTT	CASTGSRREAFF
.	15	.	TRBV7-2	TRBJ2-2	TGTGCCAGCAGCCGGCAGGGGTTGGACACCGGGGAGCTGTTTTTT	CASSRQGLDTGELFF
.	15	TRBD2	TRBV28	TRBJ2-3	TGTGCCAGCAGTCGTACTAGCGGGGGGGCGGATACGCAGTATTTT	CASSRTSGGADTQYF
once	13	.	TRBV5-4	TRBJ2-1	TGTGCCAGCAGCTTGCACGGGGTGGATGAGCAGTTCTTC	CASSLHGVDEQFF
.	12	TRBD1	TRBV30	TRBJ1-1	TGTGCCTCCTGGGACAGGAACACTGAAGCTTTCTTT	CASWDRNTEAFF
.	15	TRBD1	TRBV7-3	TRBJ2-3	TGTGCCAGCAGCCTCAGGGGGCTATTCACAGATACGCAGTATTTT	CASSLRGLFTDTQYF
.	16	TRBD2	TRBV7-9	TRBJ2-1	TGTGCCAGCAGCTTAGGGGGTCTAGCGGGGTTGGATGAGCAGTTCTTC	CASSLGGLAGLDEQFF